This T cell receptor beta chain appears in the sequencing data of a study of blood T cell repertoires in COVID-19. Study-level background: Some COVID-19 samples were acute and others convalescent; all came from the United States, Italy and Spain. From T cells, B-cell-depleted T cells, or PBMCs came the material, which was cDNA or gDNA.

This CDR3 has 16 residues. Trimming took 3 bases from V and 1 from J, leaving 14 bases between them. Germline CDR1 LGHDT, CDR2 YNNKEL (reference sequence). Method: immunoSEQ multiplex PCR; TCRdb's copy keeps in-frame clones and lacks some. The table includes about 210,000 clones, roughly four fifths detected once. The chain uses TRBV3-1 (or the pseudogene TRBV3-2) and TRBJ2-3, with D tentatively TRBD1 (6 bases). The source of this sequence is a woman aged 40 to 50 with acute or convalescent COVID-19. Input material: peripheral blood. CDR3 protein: CASSQRGRLRTDTQYF. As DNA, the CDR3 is TGTGCCAGCAGCCAGAGGGGGAGACTCCGCACAGATACGCAGTATTTT.